A single sample is the source of the 18 T cell receptor beta chains below, sequenced in a study of shared clonotypes between healthy human individuals. Produced via immunoSEQ multiplex PCR; TCRdb's table is partial and in-frame only. The table lists 900,000 to 1,200,000 clones, around 78% of them singletons. Sequencing was done on a sample of memory CD4+ T cells from PBMCs. The subset here: CD45RA-negative fraction. The source of these receptors is a man aged 18 to 30 in good health. Some clones in this sample may be carry-over from other donors' samples.

The chain combines TRBV5-1 with TRBJ2-7; TRBD2 might be the D (6 bases). This CDR3 has 13 residues. Trimming left V 1 base short and J 6 bases short, with 11 bases between. Germline V gene sequence: CDR1 SGHRS, CDR2 YFSETQ. The CDR3 spells CASSLRAEGEQYF. The CDR3 DNA is TGCGCCAGCAGCTTGAGGGCGGAGGGCGAGCAGTACTTC.

This sequence joins TRBV7-2 and TRBJ1-2; D perhaps matches TRBD1 (5 bases). V was clipped by 5 bases and J by 7 bases, with 17 bases between them. Germline-derived CDR1 and CDR2 are SGHTA and FQGNSA. CDR3 length equals 14 residues. CDR3 region: CASSPSWWDGGYTF. As DNA, the CDR3 is TGTGCCAGCAGCCCGAGCTGGTGGGACGGTGGCTACACCTTC.

On this clone: This could be a read error, since a much larger clone is one nucleotide away. This rearrangement joins TRBV7-9 to TRBJ1-1; D possibly corresponds to TRBD1 (5 bases). The CDR3 has 14 amino acids. CDR1 is SEHNR, CDR2 FQNEAQ, per germline (reference sequence). V dropped 1 base and J dropped 10 bases, with 16 bases sitting between them. In DNA, the CDR3 is TGTGCCAGCAGCTTAGGGTTAGGGCCCGGGGGAGCTTTCTTT. Amino acids: CASSLGLGPGGAFF.

The chain uses TRBV28 and TRBJ1-5; a possible D gene is TRBD1 (5 bases). The CDR3 consists of 13 residues. V lost 4 bases and J 7 bases, leaving 11 bases between the germline ends. Germline V gene lookup returns CDR1 MDHEN and CDR2 SYDVKM. The CDR3 DNA reads TGTGCCAGCAGTTCTTTCAGGGAACAGCCCCAGCATTTT. Its translation: CASSSFREQPQHF.

Details on this clone: Since a much larger clone is just one base distant, this may be a read error. This sequence joins TRBV28 and TRBJ2-3, with 9 bases identical to TRBD1. V lost 5 bases and J lost 5; bases outside the gene matches: 2. Germline V gives CDR1 MDHEN, CDR2 SYDVKM. The CDR3 totals 13 residues. The CDR3 DNA reads TGTGCCAGCAGTCGGACAGGGGTAGATACGCAGTATTTT. This sequence encodes CASSRTGVDTQYF.

This chain uses TRBV5-6 with TRBJ2-6; D could derive from TRBD1 or TRBD2 (6 bases each). Germline CDR1 SGHDT, CDR2 YYEEEE. The CDR3 has 17 residues. V gave up 5 bases and J gave up 1 base, with 16 bases separating them. The CDR3 region is CASRGGSLVSGANVLTF. The CDR3 region has the DNA TGTGCCAGCAGAGGGGGGTCCCTGGTATCTGGGGCCAACGTCCTGACTTTC.

This chain connects TRBV7-9 to TRBJ2-2; maybe TRBD1 (6 bases). Germline CDR1 is SEHNR and CDR2 is FQNEAQ (reference sequence). Trimming stripped 3 bases from V and 1 base from J, with 9 bases between. This CDR3 region has 15 residues. The chain's CDR3 is CASSFGTQNTGELFF. The CDR3 bases are TGTGCCAGCAGCTTCGGGACACAGAACACCGGGGAGCTGTTTTTT.

This sequence joins TRBV28 and TRBJ2-7, with D perhaps matching TRBD2 (7 bases). The CDR3 contains 18 residues. Per germline, CDR1 MDHEN and CDR2 SYDVKM. Trimming left V 1 base short and J 0 bases short, with 19 bases between. The CDR3 DNA sequence: TGTGCCAGCAGTTTATCAGTGGGTTTGGGGGGGCTCTCCTACGAGCAGTACTTC. Translation gives CASSLSVGLGGLSYEQYF. The whole variable domain, filled in from reference TRBV28 and TRBJ2-7, reads DVKVTQSSRYLVKRTGEKVFLECVQDMDHENMFWYRQDPGLGLRLIYFSYDVKMKEKGDIPEGYSVSREKKERFSLILESASTNQTSMYLCASSLSVGLGGLSYEQYFGPGTRLTVT.

V is TRBV5-5 and J is TRBJ2-7; 13 bases agree with TRBD2. Germline values: CDR1 SGHKS, CDR2 YYEKEE (reference sequence). The CDR3 length is 16 residues. V lost 4 bases and J lost 6; bases outside the gene matches: 10. CDR3 bases: TGTGCCAGCAGCCTGGGACTAGCGGGAATCCGCGGCGAGCAGTACTTC. Its translation is CASSLGLAGIRGEQYF. The full variable domain, its missing parts supplied by reference TRBV5-5 and TRBJ2-7, is DAGVTQSPTHLIKTRGQQVTLRCSPISGHKSVSWYQQVLGQGPQFIFQYYEKEERGRGNFPDRFSARQFPNYSSELNVNALLLGDSALYLCASSLGLAGIRGEQYFGPGTRLTVT.

The V call is TRBV5-1, the J call TRBJ2-2; 10 bases line up with TRBD2. Germline V gives CDR1 SGHRS, CDR2 YFSETQ. J gave up 6 bases and V 6 bases, and 14 bases lay outside the gene matches. This CDR3 comprises 17 residues. The CDR3 coding sequence is TGCGCCAGCACCAAAGAGATCCTAGCGGGGGCTCCCGGGGAGCTGTTTTTT. Protein: CASTKEILAGAPGELFF.

This sequence joins TRBV7-8 and TRBJ2-5; no reliable D call. The J call may be faulty, since TRBJ2-7 better matches the DNA end. This CDR3 comprises 13 residues. The germline V gene encodes CDR1 SGHVS and CDR2 FQNEAQ. The CDR3 bases are TGTGCCAGCAGCTTAGCCCACGCCTACGAGCAGTACTTC. Amino acids: CASSLAHAYEQYF.

CDR3 nucleotides: TGTGCCAGCAGTTACTCGAAACGGTATGCCTCCGATACGCAGTATTTT. Its translation is CASSYSKRYASDTQYF. This chain connects TRBV6-5 to TRBJ2-3; unclear D gene. Per the germline V gene, CDR1 is MNHEY and CDR2 is SVGAGI. This CDR3 is 16 amino acids long. The V end was cut by 0 bases, the J end by 6 bases, with 16 bases between.

In this sample, this clone turned up a few times. V gene TRBV2 combines with J gene TRBJ2-7; D gene uncertain. The germline V and J ends were trimmed by 1 base and 0 bases, with 10 bases remaining between them. The germline V gene encodes CDR1 SNHLY and CDR2 FYNNEI. The CDR3 runs 15 residues. In DNA, the CDR3 is TGTGCCAGCAGTGAAGGCCAGGCCTTCTCCTACGAGCAGTACTTC. It yields the protein CASSEGQAFSYEQYF.

This chain uses TRBV6-5 with TRBJ1-2; tentatively, D is TRBD1 (5 bases). Germline loops: CDR1 MNHEY, CDR2 SVGAGI. Trimming shortened V by 7 bases and J by 8 bases, and 14 bases separated the two germline ends. This CDR3 comprises 12 residues. CDR3 DNA: TGTGCCAGCACCGGGGCCTGGGGGGGCTACACCTTC. Translation: CASTGAWGGYTF.

The count of this clone is one. V gene TRBV25-1 combines with J gene TRBJ2-4; D not certain. Trimming removed 3 bases at V and 6 bases at J, with 12 bases between. The germline gives CDR1 MGHDK, CDR2 SYGVNS. The CDR3 totals 14 residues. CDR3 nucleotide sequence: TGTGCCAGCAGTGAGGCGCGGTTGACAAACATTCAGTACTTC. Its protein is CASSEARLTNIQYF.

A single count supports this clone. The chain combines TRBV7-8 with TRBJ1-1; D call uncertain. The CDR3 contains 14 residues. V gave up 2 bases and J gave up 3 bases, with 10 bases separating them. The germline gives CDR1 SGHVS, CDR2 FQNEAQ. The CDR3 protein is CASSLNSVYTEAFF. Written as DNA, the CDR3 is TGTGCCAGCAGCTTAAACAGCGTTTACACTGAAGCTTTCTTT.

The rearrangement links TRBV2 to TRBJ2-7, with D perhaps TRBD1 (6 bases). This CDR3 comprises 12 residues. The ends were cut back, 8 bases at V and 0 bases at J, with 8 bases in the middle. Germline assignment: CDR1 SNHLY and CDR2 FYNNEI. Written as DNA, the CDR3 is TGTGCCAGCTCGGACAGCTCCTACGAGCAGTACTTC. Amino acids: CASSDSSYEQYF.

J is TRBJ2-7 and V is TRBV7-8, with 10 bases fitting TRBD1. Germline CDR1 is SGHVS and CDR2 is FQNEAQ. This CDR3 comprises 17 residues. With V trimmed by 0 bases and J by 3 bases, 8 bases remained unmatched. In DNA, the CDR3 is TGTGCCAGCAGCTTAGCTAAACGGGACAGGGGAAACTACGAGCAGTACTTC. Protein product: CASSLAKRDRGNYEQYF.